The rows below give T cell receptor beta chains drawn from one sample of a study of T cell responses to AZD1222 COVID-19 vaccine. The table came from immunoSEQ multiplex PCR; TCRdb's copy has only in-frame clones and leaves some out. The data show 180,000 or so clones, with around 94% seen just once and approximately 0.69% held by the top ten. Source: peripheral blood, taken on day 0 of AZD1222 vaccination. The receptor set was obtained from an adult in good health. Each CDR3 is given with its conserved first and last residue. D genes are given only for firm matches. For some rows the clone size is stated as once, few or many, or as a class when expanded; others skip it.

TRBV5-1,.,TRBJ1-1,TRBD1,CASSSSRDRNTEAFF,TGCGCCAGCAGCTCGTCCCGGGACAGGAACACTGAAGCTTTCTTT
TRBV20-1,.,TRBJ2-7,.,CSATTQYEQYF,TGCAGTGCCACTACCCAATACGAGCAGTACTTC
TRBV4-1,.,TRBJ1-1,.,CASSQSQLGASAFF,TGCGCCAGCAGCCAATCCCAATTAGGGGCCAGCGCTTTCTTT
TRBV11-2,.,TRBJ2-2,.,CASSRYTGELFF,TGTGCCAGCAGCCGCTACACCGGGGAGCTGTTTTTT
TRBV10-3,.,TRBJ1-2,.,CAISESGRTSNGYTF,TGTGCCATCAGTGAGTCGGGCAGAACCAGCAATGGCTACACCTTC
TRBV5-1,.,TRBJ2-1,.,CASSFNFEQFF,TGCGCCAGCAGCTTTAACTTTGAGCAGTTCTTC
TRBV28,.,TRBJ1-1,.,CASNGSPRDTEAFF,TGTGCCAGCAACGGGTCTCCGAGGGACACTGAAGCTTTCTTT
TRBV12-3/TRBV12-4,.,TRBJ1-4,.,CASSLGGFKKLFF,TGTGCCAGCAGTTTAGGGGGGTTCAAAAAACTGTTTTTT
TRBV28,.,TRBJ1-2,.,CASSLSPNYGYTF,TGTGCCAGCAGTTTATCGCCGAACTATGGCTACACCTTC
TRBV27,.,TRBJ2-1,.,CASRGTFQFF,TGTGCCAGCAGGGGGACTTTTCAGTTCTTC
TRBV5-4,.,TRBJ1-2,TRBD1,CASSLEGQGWSYTF,TGTGCCAGCAGCTTAGAGGGACAGGGGTGGAGCTACACCTTC
TRBV10-1,.,TRBJ1-1,.,CASRLDDATEAFF,TGCGCCAGCAGGTTGGACGATGCCACTGAAGCTTTCTTT
TRBV6-5,once,TRBJ1-4,.,CASSYHRQEKLFF,TGTGCCAGCAGTTACCATCGGCAAGAAAAACTGTTTTTT
TRBV11-2,.,TRBJ1-2,.,CASSLVLPIARRLYGYTF,TGTGCCAGCAGCTTAGTATTACCCATAGCCCGCCGTCTCTATGGCTACACCTTC
TRBV18,.,TRBJ2-1,TRBD2,CASSAPGLAFGNEQFF,TGTGCCAGCTCAGCACCGGGACTAGCATTCGGGAATGAGCAGTTCTTC
TRBV7-6,once,TRBJ2-1,.,CASSRSAYTYNEQFF,TGTGCCAGCAGCCGTAGCGCATATACCTACAATGAGCAGTTCTTC
TRBV2,.,TRBJ1-4,.,CASSDLQKKLFF,TGTGCCAGCAGTGATTTACAGAAAAAACTGTTTTTT
TRBV7-9,.,TRBJ1-2,.,CASSEGGVYGYTF,TGTGCCAGCAGCGAGGGGGGTGTCTATGGCTACACCTTC
TRBV19,.,TRBJ2-1,.,CASSIGLGWANEQFF,TGTGCCAGTAGTATCGGCCTAGGATGGGCAAATGAGCAGTTCTTC
TRBV29-1,.,TRBJ1-2,.,CSVGGDTVNYGYTF,TGCAGCGTTGGGGGGGACACAGTTAACTATGGCTACACCTTC
TRBV11-2,.,TRBJ2-7,.,CASSPGSRNEQYF,TGTGCCAGCAGCCCAGGCTCACGAAACGAGCAGTACTTC
TRBV3-1/TRBV3-2,once,TRBJ1-1,.,CASSPGPNTEAFF,TGTGCCAGCAGCCCTGGTCCCAACACTGAAGCTTTCTTT
TRBV2,.,TRBJ1-2,TRBD1,CASRDRFSNYGYTF,TGTGCCAGCAGGGACAGGTTTTCTAACTATGGCTACACCTTC
TRBV7-3,.,TRBJ2-2,.,CASRPTDYTGELFF,TGTGCCAGCAGACCGACAGACTACACCGGGGAGCTGTTTTTT
TRBV12-3/TRBV12-4,.,TRBJ1-1,.,CASSWSNTEAFF,TGTGCCAGCAGTTGGTCGAACACTGAAGCTTTCTTT
TRBV28,.,TRBJ2-5,.,CATYEETQYF,TGTGCCACCTACGAAGAGACCCAGTACTTC
TRBV6-5,.,TRBJ2-3,TRBD1,CASRDLLGGRDTQYF,TGTGCCAGCAGGGATCTCCTAGGGGGCCGAGATACGCAGTATTTT
TRBV27,.,TRBJ2-2,TRBD2,CASSFGTSGTGELFF,TGTGCCAGCAGTTTTGGGACTAGCGGGACCGGGGAGCTGTTTTTT
TRBV29-1,.,TRBJ1-1,TRBD1,CSVQGTLPYTEAFF,TGCAGCGTACAGGGGACGTTGCCGTACACTGAAGCTTTCTTT
TRBV14,.,TRBJ2-6,.,CASSQSLRHSAGANVLTF,TGTGCCAGCAGCCAATCGCTGCGACATTCGGCCGGGGCCAACGTCCTGACTTTC
TRBV28,.,TRBJ1-5,.,CASSGRQDQPQHF,TGTGCCAGTTCGGGCAGACAAGATCAGCCCCAGCATTTT
TRBV27,.,TRBJ2-2,.,CASRTLGTGELFF,TGTGCCAGCAGAACTTTGGGAACCGGGGAGCTGTTTTTT
TRBV28,.,TRBJ1-6,TRBD1,CASSPIRQGYSPLHF,TGTGCCAGCAGTCCAATACGACAGGGGTATTCACCCCTCCACTTT